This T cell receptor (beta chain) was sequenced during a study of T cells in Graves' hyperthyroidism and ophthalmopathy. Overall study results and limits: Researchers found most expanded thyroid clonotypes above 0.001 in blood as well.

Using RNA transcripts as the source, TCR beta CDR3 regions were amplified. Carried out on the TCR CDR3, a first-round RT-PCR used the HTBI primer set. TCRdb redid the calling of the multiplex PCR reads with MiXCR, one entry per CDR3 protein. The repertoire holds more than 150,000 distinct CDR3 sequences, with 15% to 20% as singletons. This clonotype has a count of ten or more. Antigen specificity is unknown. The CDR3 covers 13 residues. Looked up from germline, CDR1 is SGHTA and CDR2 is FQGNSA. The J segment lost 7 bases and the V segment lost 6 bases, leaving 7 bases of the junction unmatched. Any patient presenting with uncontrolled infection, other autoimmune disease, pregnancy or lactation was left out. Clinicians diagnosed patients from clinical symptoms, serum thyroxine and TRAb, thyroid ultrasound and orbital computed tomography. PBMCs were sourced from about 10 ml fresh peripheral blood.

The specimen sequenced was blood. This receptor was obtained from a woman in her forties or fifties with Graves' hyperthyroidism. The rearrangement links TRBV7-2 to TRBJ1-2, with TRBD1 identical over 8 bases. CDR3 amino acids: CASRLGQGVGYTF. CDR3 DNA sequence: TGTGCCAGCAGACTAGGACAGGGAGTTGGCTACACCTTC.